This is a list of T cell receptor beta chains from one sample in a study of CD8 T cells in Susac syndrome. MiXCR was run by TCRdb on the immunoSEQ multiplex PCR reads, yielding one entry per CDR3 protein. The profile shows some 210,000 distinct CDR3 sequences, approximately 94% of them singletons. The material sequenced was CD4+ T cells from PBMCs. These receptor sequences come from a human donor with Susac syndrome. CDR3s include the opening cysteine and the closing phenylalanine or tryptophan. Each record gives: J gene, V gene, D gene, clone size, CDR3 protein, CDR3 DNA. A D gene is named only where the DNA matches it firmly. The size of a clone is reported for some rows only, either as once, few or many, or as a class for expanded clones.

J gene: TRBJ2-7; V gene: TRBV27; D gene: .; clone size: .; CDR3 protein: CASSTDREFHF; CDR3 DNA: TGTGCCAGCAGTACGGACAGAGAATTCCACTTC
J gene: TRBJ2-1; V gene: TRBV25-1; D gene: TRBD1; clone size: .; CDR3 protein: CASSEPGTGSYNEQFF; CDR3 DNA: TGTGCCAGCAGTGAACCCGGGACAGGATCCTACAATGAGCAGTTCTTC
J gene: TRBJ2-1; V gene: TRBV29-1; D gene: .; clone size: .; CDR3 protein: CSVYRPGHNEQFF; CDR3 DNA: TGCAGCGTTTACCGGCCGGGACACAATGAGCAGTTCTTC
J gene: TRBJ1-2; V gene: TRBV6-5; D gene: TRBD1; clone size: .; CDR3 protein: CASSYSTGGGWNGYTF; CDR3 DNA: TGTGCCAGCAGTTATTCGACAGGGGGCGGGTGGAATGGCTACACCTTC
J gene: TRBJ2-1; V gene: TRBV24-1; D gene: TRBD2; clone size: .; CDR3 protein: CATSDQGTSGDNEQFF; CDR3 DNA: TGTGCCACCAGTGACCAGGGAACTAGCGGGGATAACGAGCAGTTCTTC
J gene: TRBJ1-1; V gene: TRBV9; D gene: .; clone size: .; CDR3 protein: CASSVGGDGTEAFF; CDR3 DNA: TGTGCCAGCAGCGTAGGTGGCGACGGCACTGAAGCTTTCTTT
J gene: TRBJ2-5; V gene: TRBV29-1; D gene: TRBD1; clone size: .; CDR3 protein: CSVVSGTGLFRGETQYF; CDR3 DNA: TGCAGCGTCGTATCCGGGACAGGGCTTTTTCGGGGAGAGACCCAGTACTTC
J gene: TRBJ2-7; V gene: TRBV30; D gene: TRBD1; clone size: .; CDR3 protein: CAWEQGFSYEQYF; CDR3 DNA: TGTGCCTGGGAACAGGGGTTCTCCTACGAGCAGTACTTC
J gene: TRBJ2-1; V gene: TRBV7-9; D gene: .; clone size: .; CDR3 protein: CASSPGPSLYNEQFF; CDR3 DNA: TGTGCCAGCAGCCCGGGACCCTCCCTCTACAATGAGCAGTTCTTC
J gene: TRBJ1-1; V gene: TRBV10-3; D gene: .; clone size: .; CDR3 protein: CAVEGKNTEAFF; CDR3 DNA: TGTGCGGTTGAGGGGAAGAACACTGAAGCTTTCTTT
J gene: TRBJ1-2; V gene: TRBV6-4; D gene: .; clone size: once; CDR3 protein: CASRGGINYGYTF; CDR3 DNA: TGTGCCAGCAGAGGGGGAATTAACTATGGCTACACCTTC
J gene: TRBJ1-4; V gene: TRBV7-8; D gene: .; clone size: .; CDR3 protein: CASSLEYEKLFF; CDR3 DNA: TGTGCCAGCAGCTTAGAGTATGAAAAACTGTTTTTT
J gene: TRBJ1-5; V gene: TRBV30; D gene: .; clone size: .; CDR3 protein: CAWSGGTVGNNQPQHF; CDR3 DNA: TGTGCCTGGAGTGGAGGGACGGTTGGTAACAATCAGCCCCAGCATTTT
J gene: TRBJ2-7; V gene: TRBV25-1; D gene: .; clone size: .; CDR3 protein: CASSDHTGRGSYEQYF; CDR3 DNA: TGTGCCAGCAGTGACCACACAGGGAGGGGATCCTACGAGCAGTACTTC
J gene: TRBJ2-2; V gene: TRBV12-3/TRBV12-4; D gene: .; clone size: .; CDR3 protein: CASSPQPGRSNTGELFF; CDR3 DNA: TGTGCCAGCAGTCCCCAGCCGGGGCGATCGAACACCGGGGAGCTGTTTTTT
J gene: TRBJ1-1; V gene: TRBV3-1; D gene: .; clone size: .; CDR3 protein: CASSRQANTEAFF; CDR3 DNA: TGTGCCAGCAGCCGACAGGCGAACACTGAAGCTTTCTTT
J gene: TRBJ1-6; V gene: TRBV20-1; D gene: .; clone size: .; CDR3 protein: CSARSRQPSSYNSPLHF; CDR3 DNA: TGCAGTGCTAGAAGCCGACAGCCCAGCTCCTATAATTCACCCCTCCACTTT
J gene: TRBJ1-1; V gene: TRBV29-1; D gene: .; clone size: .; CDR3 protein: CSVATQGIKNTEAFF; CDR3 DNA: TGCAGCGTGGCAACACAGGGAATCAAGAACACTGAAGCTTTCTTT
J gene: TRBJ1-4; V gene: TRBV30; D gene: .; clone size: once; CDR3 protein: CAWSDPTGWIDEKLFF; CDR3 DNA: TGTGCCTGGAGTGACCCAACAGGGTGGATAGATGAAAAACTGTTTTTT
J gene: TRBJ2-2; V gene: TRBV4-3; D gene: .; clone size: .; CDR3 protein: CASSQFPGTNTGELFF; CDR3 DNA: TGCGCCAGCAGCCAATTTCCAGGGACGAACACCGGGGAGCTGTTTTTT
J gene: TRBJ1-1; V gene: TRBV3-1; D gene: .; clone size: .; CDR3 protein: CASSQVPGIRNEAFF; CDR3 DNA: TGTGCCAGCAGCCAAGTTCCAGGGATCAGGAATGAAGCTTTCTTT
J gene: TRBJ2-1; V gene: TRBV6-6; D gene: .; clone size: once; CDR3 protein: CASRPLAHEQFF; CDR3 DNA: TGTGCCAGCAGGCCGCTAGCACATGAGCAGTTCTTC